What follows are 7 T cell receptor beta chains derived from one specimen sequenced in a study of OX40 agonist ivuxolimab in advanced cancers. Repertoires were generated with immunoSEQ multiplex PCR, while TCRdb's copy carries only in-frame clones and drops some. The data hold tens of thousands of clones, with 75% to 90% observed a single time. This material consisted of CD4+ or CD8+ T cells sorted from blood, taken in a trial of the OX40 agonist ivuxolimab. The receptors originated from an adult with an advanced solid tumor such as melanoma, head and neck, liver or kidney cancer.

The rearrangement links TRBV4-1 to TRBJ2-6; D is unclear. The CDR3 has 16 amino acids. CDR1 and CDR2 (germline): MGHRA, YSYEKL. V shed 4 bases and J shed 0 bases, with 10 bases lying between them. The CDR3, as DNA: TGCGCCAGCAGCCTCCCACAGAGCTCTGGGGCCAACGTCCTGACTTTC. Translation gives CASSLPQSSGANVLTF.

The chain carries TRBV7-9 and TRBJ2-5, with D unclear. There are 15 residues in the CDR3. V was shortened by 3 bases and J by 1 base, with 12 bases between the two germline ends. CDR1 and CDR2 from the germline V gene are SEHNR and FQNEAQ (reference sequence). This chain's CDR3 is CASSFRMGPQETQYF. The CDR3 DNA reads as TGTGCCAGCAGCTTCCGAATGGGCCCCCAAGAGACCCAGTACTTC. The variable domain in full, completed from reference TRBV7-9 and TRBJ2-5, reads DTGVSQNPRHKITKRGQNVTFRCDPISEHNRLYWYRQTLGQGPEFLTYFQNEAQLEKSRLLSDRFSAERPKGSFSTLEIQRTEQGDSAMYLCASSFRMGPQETQYFGPGTRLLVL.

V is TRBV28 and J is TRBJ1-1; weak D call: TRBD1 (6 bases). Germline CDR1 MDHEN, CDR2 SYDVKM. There are 12 residues in the CDR3. The CDR3 DNA sequence: TGTGCTTCGGGACAAATGAACACTGAAGCTTTCTTT. Translated, it gives CASGQMNTEAFF.

The gene calls are TRBV28 and TRBJ1-5, with D unclear. Trimming cost V 6 bases and J 7 bases, with 31 bases left between them. Germline V gene sequence: CDR1 MDHEN, CDR2 SYDVKM. The CDR3 runs to 19 residues. The CDR3 protein is CASREGSIHPLRTGQPQHF. The CDR3 DNA sequence: TGTGCCAGCAGAGAGGGCTCCATCCATCCCCTTAGAACCGGCCAGCCCCAGCATTTT.

There are a few counts of this clone. The chain joins TRBV19 to TRBJ2-7, with D perhaps matching TRBD2 (5 bases). The germline V and J ends were trimmed by 4 bases and 5 bases, with 18 bases remaining between them. This CDR3 has 15 amino acids. Per the germline V gene, CDR1 is LNHDA and CDR2 is SQIVND (reference sequence). CDR3 sequence (DNA): TGTGCCAGTAGTAGGACTGTGCCTCCGAGGGACGAGCAGTACTTC. It encodes CASSRTVPPRDEQYF.

With regard to this clone: In the same sample, other DNA sequences code for this CDR3. The rearrangement joins TRBV11-2 to TRBJ1-1, with D perhaps TRBD1 (5 bases). The germline CDR1 and CDR2 sequences are SGHAT and FQNNGV. V was shortened by 3 bases and J by 1 base, with 6 bases between the two germline ends. This CDR3 has 13 amino acids. CDR3 loop: CASSLGGNTEAFF. CDR3 bases: TGTGCCAGCAGCTTGGGGGGGAACACTGAAGCTTTCTTT.

V and J are TRBV2 and TRBJ2-3; TRBD1 agrees at 9 bases. The germline V gene has CDR1 SNHLY and CDR2 FYNNEI. Trimming took 6 bases from V and 2 from J; bases not matched to a gene: 9. The CDR3 spans 16 residues. The CDR3: CASSDPGTGNTDTQYF. CDR3 bases: TGTGCCAGCAGCGACCCCGGGACAGGGAACACAGATACGCAGTATTTT.